Sequencing of this T cell receptor beta chain was carried out in a study of primary melanoma T cells and metastatic recurrence. Whole-study findings and limits: A T-cell-mediated antitumor response in primary melanoma was only suggested.

Profiling relied on immunoSEQ multiplex PCR, and the TCRdb table lists in-frame clones only, not all of them. The sample has fewer than 25 clones. The CDR3 is 14 residues long. Germline CDR1 SGHNT, CDR2 YENEEA. Trimming cost V 8 bases and J 3 bases, with 17 bases left between them. Primary melanoma in these patients was surgically resected but could recur metastatically. As regards this clone: Its antigen is currently unknown.

This clonotype was sampled from a human donor with melanoma. The source material was melanoma tumor tissue. This chain connects TRBV11-3 to TRBJ2-7, with a tentative D call TRBD1 (5 bases). The CDR3 DNA follows: TGTGCCAGCGCTCTCTCCGGGCAGGGCTACGAGCAGTACTTC. Translated: CASALSGQGYEQYF.